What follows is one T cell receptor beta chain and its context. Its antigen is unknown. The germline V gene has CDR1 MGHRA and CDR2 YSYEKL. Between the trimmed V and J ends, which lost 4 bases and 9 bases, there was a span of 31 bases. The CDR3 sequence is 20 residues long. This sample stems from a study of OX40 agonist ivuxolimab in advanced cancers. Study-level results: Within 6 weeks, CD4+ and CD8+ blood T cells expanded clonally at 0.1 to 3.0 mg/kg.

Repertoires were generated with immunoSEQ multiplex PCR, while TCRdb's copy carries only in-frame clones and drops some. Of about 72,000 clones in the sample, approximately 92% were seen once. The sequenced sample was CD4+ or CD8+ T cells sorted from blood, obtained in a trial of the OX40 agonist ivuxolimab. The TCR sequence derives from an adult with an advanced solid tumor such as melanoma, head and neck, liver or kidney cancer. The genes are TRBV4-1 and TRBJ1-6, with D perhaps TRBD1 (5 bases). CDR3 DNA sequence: TGCGCCAGCAGCCCACAACCACAGGAAATAGGGGCGCCGGTTGGTTCACCCCTCCACTTT. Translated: CASSPQPQEIGAPVGSPLHF.